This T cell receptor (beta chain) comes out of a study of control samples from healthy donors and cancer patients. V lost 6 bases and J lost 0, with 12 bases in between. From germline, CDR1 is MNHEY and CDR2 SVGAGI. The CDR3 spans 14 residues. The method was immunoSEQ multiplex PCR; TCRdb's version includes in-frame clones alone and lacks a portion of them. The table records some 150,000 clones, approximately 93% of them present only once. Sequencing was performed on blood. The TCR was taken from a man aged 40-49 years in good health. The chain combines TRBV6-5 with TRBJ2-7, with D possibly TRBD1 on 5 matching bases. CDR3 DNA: TGTGCCAGCAGGGAGCAGGGCCACTCCTACGAGCAGTACTTC. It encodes CASREQGHSYEQYF.